These T cell receptor beta chains were read from a single sample in a study of beta chain features in type 1 diabetes. Sequenced by immunoSEQ multiplex PCR; TCRdb stores in-frame clones only, minus some. Of 350,000 or so clones detected, around a fifth appear once; the ten largest clones hold approximately 0.046%. Sequenced: naive CD4+ T cells from blood. The source of these receptors is a woman younger than 30 in good health. Each CDR3 is given with its conserved first and last residue. The order of the fields is V gene, clone size, J gene, D gene, CDR3 DNA, CDR3 protein. A D gene is named only where the DNA matches it firmly. Size tells how often a clone was seen (once, few, many) or the class of an expanded clone, and some rows leave it out.

>TRBV18|few|TRBJ2-7|-
TGTGCCAGCTCGGCAGACAGGCTCAACGAGCAGTACTTC
CASSADRLNEQYF
>TRBV7-8|-|TRBJ1-4|TRBD1
TGTGCCAGCAGCTTAGGCCGACAGGGTAGCGAAAAACTGTTTTTT
CASSLGRQGSEKLFF
>TRBV30|-|TRBJ1-5|TRBD1
TGTGCCTGGAGTCTCCCGGGACAGGGAAGTCAGCCCCAGCATTTT
CAWSLPGQGSQPQHF
>TRBV5-4|few|TRBJ1-5|TRBD1
TGTGCCAGCAGCGCACAGGGGAATCAGCCCCAGCATTTT
CASSAQGNQPQHF
>TRBV29-1|-|TRBJ2-2|TRBD2
TGCAGCGTTGAAGAGGTAGCGGGAACCGGGGAGCTGTTTTTT
CSVEEVAGTGELFF
>TRBV7-9|-|TRBJ1-1|-
TGTGCCAGCAGTGAGTTTGAGAACACTGAAGCTTTCTTT
CASSEFENTEAFF
>TRBV5-4|few|TRBJ2-3|-
TGTGCCAGCAGCTGGAGCCGGGGGAGCACAGATACGCAGTATTTT
CASSWSRGSTDTQYF
>TRBV4-3|-|TRBJ2-5|TRBD2
TGCGCCAGCAGCATCCGACTGCTAGCCAGCGGGGGGCCCTGGCAAGAGACCCAGTACTTC
CASSIRLLASGGPWQETQYF
>TRBV11-3|-|TRBJ2-4|-
TGTGCCAGCAGCTATCGCTGGAGCGGCACAAACATTCAGTACTTC
CASSYRWSGTNIQYF
>TRBV28|few|TRBJ2-1|TRBD2
TGTGCCAGCAGTTTGCGGGAGGTCTACAATGAGCAGTTCTTC
CASSLREVYNEQFF
>TRBV30|-|TRBJ1-1|TRBD1
TGTGCCTTGGACAGGGCCATGAACACTGAAGCTTTCTTT
CALDRAMNTEAFF
>TRBV2|-|TRBJ2-7|TRBD2
TGTGCCAGCAGTGAAGGCGGCGGGGGATTATTCGAGCAGTACTTC
CASSEGGGGLFEQYF
>TRBV5-4|-|TRBJ2-3|TRBD2
TGTGCCAGCAGCAGACTAGCGGGGGCTAGCACAGATACGCAGTATTTT
CASSRLAGASTDTQYF
>TRBV7-2|few|TRBJ2-1|-
TGTGCCAGCAGCACGCGGCGAATCTACAATGAGCAGTTCTTC
CASSTRRIYNEQFF